This is a list of T cell receptor beta chains from one sample in a study of graft-versus-host responses after intestinal transplantation. Profiled with immunoSEQ multiplex PCR; TCRdb holds only in-frame clones, not every one. The repertoire includes 8,000 to 13,000 clones, 31% of them detected once, and approximately 5% sits in the top ten. Here the sequenced sample was alloreactive CD4+ T cells from a mixed lymphocyte reaction culture, taken before transplantation. Receptor source: a human patient who was an organ donor for intestinal transplantation. The CDR3 runs from the conserved cysteine through the conserved F or W. Fields, in order: clone size, J gene, V gene, D gene, CDR3 DNA, CDR3 protein. A D gene is named only where the DNA matches it firmly. Clone sizes are given selectively: once, few, many, or a class where the clone is expanded.

large TRBJ1-5 TRBV19 - TGTGCCAGTAGTAGCCAGGGCGCGAGCAATCAGCCCCAGCATTTT CASSSQGASNQPQHF
- TRBJ1-2 TRBV7-3 - TGTGCCAGCAGCTTAGCCATGGCCGGCGGATCCTATGGCTACACCTTC CASSLAMAGGSYGYTF
few TRBJ1-2 TRBV9 - TGTGCCAGCAGCGTAGGGGACAACTATGGCTACACCTTC CASSVGDNYGYTF
- TRBJ2-7 TRBV4-1 - TGCGCCAGCAGCCAAGATCCGTTCGCTGAGCAGTACTTC CASSQDPFAEQYF
- TRBJ2-3 TRBV9 - TGTGCCAGCAGCGTCCGAAGTGCCTCCGGAGATACGCAGTATTTT CASSVRSASGDTQYF
few TRBJ1-1 TRBV6-5 - TGTGCCAGCAGTTACTGGCTGAACACTGAAGCTTTCTTT CASSYWLNTEAFF
- TRBJ1-6 TRBV19 - TGTGCCAGTAGAGTGTCGAGTTTGGATAATTCACCCCTCCACTTT CASRVSSLDNSPLHF
- TRBJ1-2 TRBV4-2 - TGTGCCAGCAGCTTGGGACAAAATAACTATGGCTACACCTTC CASSLGQNNYGYTF
medium-sized TRBJ1-6 TRBV27 - TGTGCCAGCAGTTTAGCTGGGGGGTCCTATAATTCACCCCTCCACTTT CASSLAGGSYNSPLHF
medium-sized TRBJ1-1 TRBV15 - TGTGCCACCAGCAGAGACAGGAACACTGAAGCTTTCTTT CATSRDRNTEAFF
few TRBJ1-2 TRBV19 TRBD1 TGTGCCAGTATGGTAACAGGGGGCCGTGGTACCTATGGCTACACCTTC CASMVTGGRGTYGYTF
few TRBJ1-6 TRBV7-9 - TGTGCCAGCAGCCTGACTCAAATTGGTAATTCACCCCTCCACTTT CASSLTQIGNSPLHF
few TRBJ1-5 TRBV6-6 - TGTGCCAGCAGTTACAACGGGGCTCATCAGCCCCAGCATTTT CASSYNGAHQPQHF
few TRBJ1-2 TRBV6-6 - TGTGCCAGCATGAGCCGAGGACAGATAAACTATGGCTACACCTTC CASMSRGQINYGYTF
- TRBJ2-1 TRBV10-3 TRBD2 TGTGCCATCGGGGTAGCGGGGGGAGGGTTCTGGCAGTTCTTC CAIGVAGGGFWQFF
few TRBJ2-7 TRBV18 - TGTGCCAGCTCACCACGGACCTACGAGCAGTACTTC CASSPRTYEQYF
- TRBJ2-3 TRBV27 TRBD2 TGTGCCAGCAGTCTGGTGGCGGGGGGGATCACAGATACGCAGTATTTT CASSLVAGGITDTQYF
- TRBJ2-3 TRBV9 TRBD2 TGTGCCAGCAGCTCGCAAGCGGGGGCCGTGATAGATACGCAGTATTTT CASSSQAGAVIDTQYF
- TRBJ2-3 TRBV7-2 TRBD1 TGTGCCAGCAGCTTACAGGGGGCAGATACGCAGTATTTT CASSLQGADTQYF
few TRBJ1-3 TRBV5-1 - TGCGCCAGCAGCTTGGCAGGGGACCACTCTGGAAACACCATATATTTT CASSLAGDHSGNTIYF
- TRBJ2-3 TRBV5-1 - TGCGCCAGCAGCTTGGGAGGGACTCTCACAGATACGCAGTATTTT CASSLGGTLTDTQYF
- TRBJ2-3 TRBV5-4 - TGTGCCAGCAGCTTGGGGACTAGCACAGATACGCAGTATTTT CASSLGTSTDTQYF
once TRBJ1-2 TRBV2 - TGTGCCAGCATCGTATCGGTTGATGGCTACACCTTC CASIVSVDGYTF
- TRBJ1-1 TRBV5-8 TRBD1 TGTGCCAGCAGCATGTACAGGGGGCTGAACACTGAAGCTTTCTTT CASSMYRGLNTEAFF
- TRBJ1-4 TRBV5-3 - TGTGCCAGCAGCTTCGCCCAGGGGAGTGAAAAACTGTTTTTT CASSFAQGSEKLFF
- TRBJ2-7 TRBV28 TRBD1 TGTGCCAGCAGTTTGTACAGGGGGTCTTACGAGCAGTACTTC CASSLYRGSYEQYF
few TRBJ2-5 TRBV7-2 - TGTGCCAGCAGCTTCTCTCCCGGGGGGACCCAGTACTTC CASSFSPGGTQYF
- TRBJ2-7 TRBV7-9 - TGTGCCAGCAGCTCCTCAGGTAACTCCTACGAGCAGTACTTC CASSSSGNSYEQYF
few TRBJ2-7 TRBV12-5 - TGTGCTAGTGGGAATGCCTATACAGGGATCTACGAGCAGTACTTC CASGNAYTGIYEQYF
few TRBJ2-1 TRBV6-1 - TGTGCCAGCATGTTCGGACAGAACTACTACAATGAGCAGTTCTTC CASMFGQNYYNEQFF
- TRBJ2-1 TRBV5-1 TRBD2 TGCGCCAGCAGCTTGGCCAGCGGGGGGGCCTACAATGAGCAGTTCTTC CASSLASGGAYNEQFF
- TRBJ2-7 TRBV11-2 TRBD1 TGTGCCAGCAGCCCGGGACAGGGGGCTTTGGTTCGGTACTTC CASSPGQGALVRYF
- TRBJ1-1 TRBV18 TRBD1 TGTGCCAGCTCAATCTCAGCCGTCACAGGGGCGAACACTGAAGCTTTCTTT CASSISAVTGANTEAFF
medium-sized TRBJ1-5 TRBV28 TRBD1 TGTGCCAGCAGTTTTAGGACAGGGGGCAATCAGCCCCAGCATTTT CASSFRTGGNQPQHF
- TRBJ2-1 TRBV7-8 TRBD1 TGTGCCAGCAGCACCGGGACAGGGACCTACAATGAGCAGTTCTTC CASSTGTGTYNEQFF
- TRBJ1-2 TRBV30 TRBD1 TGTGCCTGGAGCCTGACAGGGGTAAAGGATGGCTACACCTTC CAWSLTGVKDGYTF
- TRBJ1-6 TRBV14 - TGTGCCAGCAGCGTAAGGGACGGGTTTTGGGATTCACCCCTCCACTTT CASSVRDGFWDSPLHF
medium-sized TRBJ1-5 TRBV18 - TGTGCCAGCTCATCCACTCCGGGGGGATTGGGTCAGCCCCAGCATTTT CASSSTPGGLGQPQHF
medium-sized TRBJ1-1 TRBV4-2 - TGTGCCAGCAGCCAAGAAGCGGGTTGGGAAGCTTTCTTT CASSQEAGWEAFF
medium-sized TRBJ1-2 TRBV21-1 - TGTGCCAGCAGCAAACAGGTTGGCTACACCTTC CASSKQVGYTF
medium-sized TRBJ1-2 TRBV5-4 - TGTGCCAGCAGCTTCGACACTAACTATGGCTACACCTTC CASSFDTNYGYTF
- TRBJ2-2 TRBV7-9 - TGTGCCAGCAGCGAGGGTATCACCGGGGAGCTGTTTTTT CASSEGITGELFF
few TRBJ2-7 TRBV27 TRBD1 TGTGCCAGCAGCCCACGAAGACAGGGAATGGGCTCCTACGAGCAGTACTTC CASSPRRQGMGSYEQYF
medium-sized TRBJ1-5 TRBV6-4 - TGTGCCAGCAGTGTGGTAAGGTTCGATCAGCCCCAGCATTTT CASSVVRFDQPQHF
- TRBJ1-3 TRBV7-9 - TGTGCCAGCAGCTTAGCGTTTTCCGTGAGCTCTGGAAACACCATATATTTT CASSLAFSVSSGNTIYF
- TRBJ1-5 TRBV5-1 - TGCGCCAGCAGCTTGGATGTATGGCAGAACCAGCATAGCAATCAGCCCCAGCATTTT CASSLDVWQNQHSNQPQHF